These 2 T cell receptor beta chains share one sample of origin, sequenced in a study of shared clonotypes between healthy human individuals. The table came from immunoSEQ multiplex PCR; TCRdb's copy has only in-frame clones and leaves some out. The table shows a few million clones, with under 97% occurring only once. The sample comprised naive CD4+ T cells sorted from blood. Indicated subset: CD45RA+ positively selected. The receptors shown here come from a man between 18 and 29 years old in good health.

The rearrangement links TRBV2 to TRBJ2-3; 10 bases agree with TRBD1. The V gene end was trimmed by 8 bases and the J gene end by 6 bases; junction bases not matched to a gene: 5. The CDR3 spans 13 residues. CDR1 is SNHLY, CDR2 FYNNEI, per germline. In DNA, the CDR3 is TGTGCCAGCCCGGGACAGGGGCAGGATACGCAGTATTTT. It yields the protein CASPGQGQDTQYF.

V and J are TRBV5-4 and TRBJ1-2, with a possible D match to TRBD1 (6 bases). The CDR3 is 12 residues long. Germline V gene sequence: CDR1 SGHNT, CDR2 YYREEE (reference sequence). The V end was cut by 4 bases, the J end by 6 bases, with 10 bases between. The DNA for the CDR3 is TGTGCCAGCAGCCAAGGACAGAATGGCTACACCTTC. Translation: CASSQGQNGYTF.